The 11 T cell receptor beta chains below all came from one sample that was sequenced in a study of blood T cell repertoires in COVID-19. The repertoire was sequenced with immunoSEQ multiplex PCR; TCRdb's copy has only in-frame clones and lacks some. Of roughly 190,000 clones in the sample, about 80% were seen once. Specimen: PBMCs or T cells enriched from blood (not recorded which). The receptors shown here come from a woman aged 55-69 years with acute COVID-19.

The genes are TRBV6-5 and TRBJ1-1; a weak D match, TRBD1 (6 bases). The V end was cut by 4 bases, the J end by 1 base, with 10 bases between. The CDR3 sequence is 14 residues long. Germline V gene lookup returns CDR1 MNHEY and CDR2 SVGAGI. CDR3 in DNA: TGTGCCAGCAGTTGGAGGACAGAGAACACTGAAGCTTTCTTT. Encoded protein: CASSWRTENTEAFF.

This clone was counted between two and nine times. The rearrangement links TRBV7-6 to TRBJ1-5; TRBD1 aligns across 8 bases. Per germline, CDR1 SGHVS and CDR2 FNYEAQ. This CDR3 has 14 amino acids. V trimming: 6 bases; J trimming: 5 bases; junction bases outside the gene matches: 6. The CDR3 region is CASSSQGAYQPQHF. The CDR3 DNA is TGTGCCAGCAGTTCCCAGGGGGCTTATCAGCCCCAGCATTTT.

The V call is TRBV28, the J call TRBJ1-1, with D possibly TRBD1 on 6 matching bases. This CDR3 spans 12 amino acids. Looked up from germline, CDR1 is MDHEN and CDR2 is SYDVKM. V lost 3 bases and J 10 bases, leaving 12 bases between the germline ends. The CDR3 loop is CASSFQGQGAFF. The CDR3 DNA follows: TGTGCCAGCAGTTTTCAGGGGCAGGGAGCTTTCTTT. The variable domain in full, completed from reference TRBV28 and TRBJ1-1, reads DVKVTQSSRYLVKRTGEKVFLECVQDMDHENMFWYRQDPGLGLRLIYFSYDVKMKEKGDIPEGYSVSREKKERFSLILESASTNQTSMYLCASSFQGQGAFFGQGTRLTVV.

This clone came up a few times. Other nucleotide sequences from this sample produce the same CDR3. The CDR3 DNA reads TGTGCCAGCAGGAGGGACAGCACCGGGGAGCTGTTTTTT. This sequence encodes CASRRDSTGELFF. V is TRBV6-5 and J is TRBJ2-2; 7 bases map to TRBD1. CDR1 and CDR2 from the germline V gene are MNHEY and SVGAGI. The CDR3 has 13 amino acids. J was trimmed by 4 bases and V by 6 bases; bases with no gene match: 2.

The CDR3 sequence is CASSANPGTGDQPQHF. CDR3 DNA: TGTGCCAGCAGTGCTAACCCCGGGACAGGGGATCAGCCCCAGCATTTT. This chain uses TRBV6-1 with TRBJ1-5; 10 positions match TRBD1. This CDR3 is 16 amino acids long. The V and J ends lost 4 bases and 5 bases, in that order; junction bases with no gene match: 8. The germline V gene has CDR1 MNHNS and CDR2 SASEGT.

CDR3 in amino acids: CASSESFGQMGTGELFF. The CDR3 DNA follows: TGCGCCAGCAGTGAGTCCTTCGGACAGATGGGCACCGGGGAGCTGTTTTTT. V usage is TRBV10-1 and J usage is TRBJ2-2, with D possibly being TRBD1 (6 bases). Trimming stripped 0 bases from V and 4 bases from J, with 15 bases between. Germline V gene data show CDR1 as WNHNN and CDR2 as SYGVQD (reference sequence). This CDR3 is built from 17 residues.

CDR3 residues: CASRGQLEQYF. The CDR3 DNA is TGTGCCAGCCGGGGACAGCTCGAGCAGTACTTC. The gene calls are TRBV7-2 and TRBJ2-7; 7 nucleotides line up with TRBD1. This CDR3 comprises 11 residues. In germline, CDR1 is SGHTA, CDR2 FQGNSA. V was clipped by 8 bases and J by 6 bases; unmatched bases: 4.

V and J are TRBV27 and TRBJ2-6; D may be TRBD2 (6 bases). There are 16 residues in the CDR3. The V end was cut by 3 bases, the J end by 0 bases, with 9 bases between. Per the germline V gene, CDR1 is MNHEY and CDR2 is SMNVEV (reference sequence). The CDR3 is CASSLRGLSGANVLTF. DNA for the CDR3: TGTGCCAGCAGTTTGCGGGGACTCTCTGGGGCCAACGTCCTGACTTTC.

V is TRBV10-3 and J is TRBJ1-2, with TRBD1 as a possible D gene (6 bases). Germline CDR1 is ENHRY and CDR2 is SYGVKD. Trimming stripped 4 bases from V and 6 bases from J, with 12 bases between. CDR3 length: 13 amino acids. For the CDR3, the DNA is TGTGCCATCAGTGTCCCAGGGGCGGATGGCTACACCTTC. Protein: CAISVPGADGYTF.

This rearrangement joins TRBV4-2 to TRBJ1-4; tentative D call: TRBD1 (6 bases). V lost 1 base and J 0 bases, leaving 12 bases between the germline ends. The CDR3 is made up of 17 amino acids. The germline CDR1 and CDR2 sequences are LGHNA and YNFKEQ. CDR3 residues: CASSQGRRTATNEKLFF. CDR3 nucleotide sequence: TGTGCCAGCAGCCAAGGACGACGGACAGCAACTAATGAAAAACTGTTTTTT.

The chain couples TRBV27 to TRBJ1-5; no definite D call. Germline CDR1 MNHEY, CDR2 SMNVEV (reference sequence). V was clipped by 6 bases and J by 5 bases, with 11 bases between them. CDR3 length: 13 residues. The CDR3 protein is CASSTQRDQPQHF. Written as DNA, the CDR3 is TGTGCCAGCAGCACTCAGCGGGATCAGCCCCAGCATTTT.